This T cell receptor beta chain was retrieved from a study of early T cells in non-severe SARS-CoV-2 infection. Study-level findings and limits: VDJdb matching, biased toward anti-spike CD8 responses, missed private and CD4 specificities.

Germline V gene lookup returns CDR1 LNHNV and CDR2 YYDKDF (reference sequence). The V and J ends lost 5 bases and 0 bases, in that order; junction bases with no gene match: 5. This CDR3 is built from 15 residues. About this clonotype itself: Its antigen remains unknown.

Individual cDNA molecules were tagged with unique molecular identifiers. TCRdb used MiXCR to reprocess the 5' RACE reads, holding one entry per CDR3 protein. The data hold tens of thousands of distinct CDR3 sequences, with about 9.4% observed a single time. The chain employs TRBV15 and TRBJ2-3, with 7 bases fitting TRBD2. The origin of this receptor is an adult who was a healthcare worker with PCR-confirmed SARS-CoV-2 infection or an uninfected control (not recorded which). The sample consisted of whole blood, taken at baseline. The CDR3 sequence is CATSASGLSTDTQYF. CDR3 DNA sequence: TGTGCCACCAGCGCTAGCGGACTTAGCACAGATACGCAGTATTTT. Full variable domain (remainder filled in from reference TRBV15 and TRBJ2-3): DAMVIQNPRYQVTQFGKPVTLSCSQTLNHNVMYWYQQKSSQAPKLLFHYYDKDFNNEADTPDNFQSRRPNTSFCFLDIRSPGLGDTAMYLCATSASGLSTDTQYFGPGTRLTVL.